The 16 T cell receptor beta chains listed next were all sequenced from one sample in a study of early T cells in non-severe SARS-CoV-2 infection. MiXCR was run by TCRdb on the 5' RACE reads, yielding one entry per CDR3 protein. Among roughly 58,000 distinct CDR3 sequences, approximately 12% were seen once, and the ten largest hold 1.3% to 1.5%. The sample was whole blood. These receptor sequences come from an adult who was a healthcare worker with PCR-confirmed SARS-CoV-2 infection or an uninfected control (not recorded which).

The sample holds many counts of this clonotype. The CDR3 here is CASSGAREAFF. In nucleotides, the CDR3 is TGTGCCAGCAGTGGGGCCCGCGAAGCTTTCTTT. The chain joins TRBV6-2 or TRBV6-3 to TRBJ1-1; tentative D call: TRBD1 (5 bases). Germline CDR1 is MNHEY and CDR2 is SVGEGT. The CDR3 contains 11 residues. V gave up 5 bases and J gave up 8 bases, with 9 bases separating them.

V gene TRBV5-1 combines with J gene TRBJ1-3; D is unresolved. Germline V gives CDR1 SGHRS, CDR2 YFSETQ. Trimming stripped 3 bases from V and 3 bases from J, with 4 bases between. The CDR3 covers 12 residues. CDR3 DNA sequence: TGCGCCAGCAGCTACGATGGAAACACCATATATTTT. It encodes CASSYDGNTIYF.

This clonotype was seen many times. V usage is TRBV19 and J usage is TRBJ2-1, with unresolved D. CDR3 length equals 13 residues. Germline CDR1 LNHDA, CDR2 SQIVND (reference sequence). V shed 4 bases and J shed 4 bases, with 8 bases lying between them. The CDR3 DNA is TGTGCCAGTAGTACGACATCTTACAATGAGCAGTTCTTC. This encodes CASSTTSYNEQFF.

The CDR3: CASSQGGGNLNEQFF. The CDR3 DNA reads TGTGCCAGCAGCCAAGGGGGGGGGAACCTAAATGAGCAGTTCTTC. The chain carries TRBV3-1 and TRBJ2-1; 7 bases match TRBD2. V gave up 1 base and J gave up 7 bases; unmatched junction bases: 7. The CDR3 covers 15 residues. Germline V gene lookup returns CDR1 LGHDT and CDR2 YNNKEL (reference sequence).

This clonotype was seen only a few times. This rearrangement joins TRBV12-3 or TRBV12-4 to TRBJ1-5, with a tentative D call TRBD1 (5 bases). Trimming pared 8 bases from V and 3 bases from J, leaving 14 bases between. The length of the CDR3 is 14 residues. CDR3 region: CASGDQGINQPQHF. DNA of the CDR3: TGTGCCAGCGGAGACCAGGGAATCAATCAGCCCCAGCATTTT.

There are a few counts of this clonotype. The chain employs TRBV11-2 and TRBJ2-1; 7 bases map to TRBD2. The V gene end was trimmed by 1 base and the J gene end by 4 bases; junction bases not matched to a gene: 10. CDR3 length: 17 amino acids. The V gene's germline CDR1 is SGHAT and CDR2 FQNNGV. For the CDR3, the DNA is TGTGCCAGCAGCTTAGTCTCTGGAGCGGGGCTTTACAATGAGCAGTTCTTC. It is translated as CASSLVSGAGLYNEQFF.

This clonotype was seen at least ten times. This sequence joins TRBV20-1 and TRBJ2-1, with D perhaps matching TRBD2 (5 bases). The V end lost 2 bases, the J end lost 1 base, and 12 bases lay between the germline ends. The CDR3 sequence is 15 residues long. Germline-derived CDR1 and CDR2 are DFQATT and SNEGSKA (reference sequence). The CDR3 region is CSARPARGSYNEQFF. In DNA form, the CDR3 reads TGCAGTGCTAGACCAGCCCGGGGTTCCTACAATGAGCAGTTCTTC.

This clonotype appeared a few times. This chain connects TRBV29-1 to TRBJ2-7, with D perhaps given as TRBD1 or TRBD2 (5 bases each). CDR1 and CDR2 (germline): SQVTM, ANQGSEA. The V end was cut by 6 bases, the J end by 2 bases, with 11 bases between. The CDR3 sequence is 12 residues long. CDR3 in amino acids: CSVVWGTYEQYF. The CDR3 nucleotides read TGCAGCGTGGTTTGGGGGACCTACGAGCAGTACTTC.

The table lists this clonotype with many counts. The genes are TRBV24-1 and TRBJ2-1; D is unclear. Per the germline V gene, CDR1 is KGHDR and CDR2 is SFDVKD. Deletions cut 2 bases from V and 4 bases from J, with 23 bases between. The CDR3 sequence is 19 residues long. The CDR3 here is CATSDWFSVRLVGYNEQFF. The CDR3 DNA follows: TGTGCCACCAGTGATTGGTTCAGCGTCCGCCTCGTGGGGTACAATGAGCAGTTCTTC.

This clonotype was seen only a few times. The rearrangement links TRBV6-5 to TRBJ2-7, with 7 bases lining up with TRBD1. The CDR3 loop spans 12 amino acids. CDR1 and CDR2 from the germline V gene are MNHEY and SVGAGI. J was trimmed by 5 bases and V by 11 bases; bases with no gene match: 9. CDR3 residues: CAAGPRGNEQYF. CDR3 DNA: TGTGCCGCCGGACCCAGGGGGAACGAGCAGTACTTC.

This rearrangement joins TRBV9 to TRBJ2-3; D gene ambiguous. The length of the CDR3 is 10 residues. The V and J ends lost 5 bases and 5 bases respectively, with 3 bases between them. CDR1 and CDR2 (germline): SGDLS, YYNGEE. DNA of the CDR3: TGTGCCAGCAGACTAGATACGCAGTATTTT. Translation: CASRLDTQYF.

This clonotype came up many times. This chain links TRBV11-1 with TRBJ2-1; D might be TRBD1 (6 bases). Germline V gene data show CDR1 as SGHAT and CDR2 as FQDESV (reference sequence). This CDR3 is built from 16 residues. V dropped 6 bases and J dropped 1 base, with 16 bases sitting between them. CDR3 sequence reads: CASRGLQGKSYNEQFF. Here the CDR3 DNA reads TGTGCCAGCAGGGGTCTACAGGGAAAGTCCTACAATGAGCAGTTCTTC.

The CDR3 DNA reads TGTGCCAGTAGTCTTTTAAACAATGAGCAGTTCTTC. Amino acid sequence: CASSLLNNEQFF. The chain couples TRBV19 to TRBJ2-1; D gene ambiguous. Trimming cost V 5 bases and J 5 bases, with 7 bases left between them. The CDR3 contains 12 residues. Germline CDR1 LNHDA, CDR2 SQIVND (reference sequence).

This clonotype was counted between two and nine times. The chain is built from TRBV30 and TRBJ1-1; D not certain. The CDR3 is 13 amino acids. With 3 bases removed from V and 0 bases from J, the gap between germline ends came to 8 bases. Germline V gene data show CDR1 as GTSNPN and CDR2 as SVGIG (reference sequence). DNA of the CDR3: TGTGCCTGGAGATTAGCGGTGAACACTGAAGCTTTCTTT. Amino acids: CAWRLAVNTEAFF. Looking up the rest from reference TRBV30 and TRBJ1-1 gives the full variable domain: SQTIHQWPATLVQPVGSPLSLECTVEGTSNPNLYWYRQAAGRGLQLLFYSVGIGQISSEVPQNLSASRPQDRQFILSSKKLLLSDSGFYLCAWRLAVNTEAFFGQGTRLTVV.

This clonotype was recorded many times. The CDR3 loop reads CSVGQGEVTGELFF. The DNA for the CDR3 is TGCAGCGTCGGACAGGGAGAGGTGACGGGGGAGCTGTTTTTT. The chain joins TRBV29-1 to TRBJ2-2; 8 bases are a match to TRBD1. Germline trimming cut 6 bases from V and 8 bases from J; bases unmatched to any gene: 11. Germline CDR1 SQVTM, CDR2 ANQGSEA. This CDR3 is built from 14 residues.

Only one count was recorded for this clonotype. The chain couples TRBV6-1 to TRBJ2-4; 9 nucleotides match TRBD1. This CDR3 is built from 14 residues. Germline-derived CDR1 and CDR2 are MNHNS and SASEGT. V shed 6 bases and J 6 bases; nucleotides not matched to a gene: 6. DNA for the CDR3: TGTGCCAGCAGGAGCGGACAGGGGATAAACATTCAGTACTTC. The encoded protein is CASRSGQGINIQYF.